Sequencing of this TCR beta chain was carried out in a study of T cell responses to AZD1222 COVID-19 vaccine. Whole-study context: The analysis combined second doses at about 4 or about 12 weeks. General observations from the study: Targeting of unmutated variant regions was reportedly seen in nearly half of spike-specific TCRs.

Method: immunoSEQ multiplex PCR; TCRdb's copy keeps in-frame clones and lacks some. The sample contains 120,000 to 150,000 clones, 85% to 90% of which appear only once. A word on this clone: Its antigen is unidentified.

The clonotype originates from an adult in good health. Sample: peripheral blood, taken on day 0 of AZD1222 vaccination.

The CDR3 is CSAGVRADTEAFF. CDR3 coding DNA: TGCAGCGCCGGGGTGAGGGCAGACACTGAAGCTTTCTTT. V is TRBV29-1 and J is TRBJ1-1; D is ambiguous. Germline CDR1 and CDR2: SQVTM and ANQGSEA. Trimming took off 7 bases at V and 3 bases at J, with 15 bases between the two ends. This CDR3 has 13 residues.